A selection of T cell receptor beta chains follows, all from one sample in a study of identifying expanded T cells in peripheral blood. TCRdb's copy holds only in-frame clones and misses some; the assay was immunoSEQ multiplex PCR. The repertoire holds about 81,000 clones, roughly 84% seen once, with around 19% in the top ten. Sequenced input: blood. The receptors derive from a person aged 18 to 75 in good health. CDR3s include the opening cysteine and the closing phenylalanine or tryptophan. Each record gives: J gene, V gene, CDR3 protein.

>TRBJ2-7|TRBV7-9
CASSPPSGSGYEQYF
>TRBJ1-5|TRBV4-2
CASSQWVGEVQPQHF
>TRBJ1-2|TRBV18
CASSPPEGGDRRYTF
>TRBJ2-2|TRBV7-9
CASSHRRGSREIGAGELFF
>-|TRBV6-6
CASSSGTGAVYYEQYF
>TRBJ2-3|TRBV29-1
CSAWTGGVDTQYF
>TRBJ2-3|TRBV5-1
CASSLGVAGHDTDTQYF
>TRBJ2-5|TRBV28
CASSPPGYETQYF
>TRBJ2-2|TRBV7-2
CAREGTSGTGELFF
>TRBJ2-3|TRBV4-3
CASSQDPGGSPTDTQYF
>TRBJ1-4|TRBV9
CASSSDDGRYEKLFF
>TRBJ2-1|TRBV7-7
CASSLGPGQGWNNEQFF
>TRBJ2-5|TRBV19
CASSSSGRETQYF
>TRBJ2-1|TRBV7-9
CASSLVVGEQFF
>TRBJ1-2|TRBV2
CASSEAQGASGYTF
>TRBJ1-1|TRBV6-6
CASSYVRGQPNTEAFF